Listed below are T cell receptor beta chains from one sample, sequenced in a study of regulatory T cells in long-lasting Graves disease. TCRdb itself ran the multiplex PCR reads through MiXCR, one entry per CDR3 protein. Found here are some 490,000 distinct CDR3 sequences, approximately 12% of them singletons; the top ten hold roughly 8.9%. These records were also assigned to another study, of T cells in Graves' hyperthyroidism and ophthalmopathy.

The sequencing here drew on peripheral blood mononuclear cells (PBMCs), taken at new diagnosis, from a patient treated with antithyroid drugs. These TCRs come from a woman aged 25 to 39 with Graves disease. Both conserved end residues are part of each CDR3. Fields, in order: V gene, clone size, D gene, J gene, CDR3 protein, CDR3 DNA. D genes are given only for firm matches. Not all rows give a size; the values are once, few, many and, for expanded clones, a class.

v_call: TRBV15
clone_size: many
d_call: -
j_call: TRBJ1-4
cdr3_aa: CATSRDRSVTNEKLFF
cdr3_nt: TGTGCCACCAGCAGAGATCGGAGCGTTACTAATGAAAAACTGTTTTTT

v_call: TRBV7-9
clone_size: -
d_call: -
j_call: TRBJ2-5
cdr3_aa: CASSLGSRIGTQYF
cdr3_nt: TGTGCCAGCAGCTTAGGGTCCCGTATAGGAACCCAGTACTTC

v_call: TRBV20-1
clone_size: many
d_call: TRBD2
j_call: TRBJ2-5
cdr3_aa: CSALLNQAGDGETQYF
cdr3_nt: TGCAGTGCGCTATTAAACCAAGCGGGAGATGGGGAGACCCAGTACTTC

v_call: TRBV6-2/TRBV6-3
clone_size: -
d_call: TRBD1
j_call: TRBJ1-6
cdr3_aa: CASSRQQGATYNSPLHF
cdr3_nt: TGTGCCAGCAGTAGACAACAGGGGGCCACCTATAATTCACCCCTCCACTTT

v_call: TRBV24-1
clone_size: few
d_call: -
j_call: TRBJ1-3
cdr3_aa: CATSDPERVGSGNTIYF
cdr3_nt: TGTGCCACCAGTGACCCGGAGCGCGTGGGCTCTGGAAACACCATATATTTT

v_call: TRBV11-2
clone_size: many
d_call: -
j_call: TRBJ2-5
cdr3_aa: CASSFATATQETQYF
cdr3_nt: TGTGCCAGCAGCTTTGCGACAGCCACTCAAGAGACCCAGTACTTC

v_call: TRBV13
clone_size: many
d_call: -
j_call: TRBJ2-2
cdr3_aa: CASSSPVTDTGELFF
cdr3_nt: TGTGCCAGCAGCTCCCCCGTGACTGACACCGGGGAGCTGTTTTTT

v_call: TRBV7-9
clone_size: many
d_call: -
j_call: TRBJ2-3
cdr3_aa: CASSSRTVSTDTQYF
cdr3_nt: TGTGCCAGCAGCTCAAGGACAGTAAGCACAGATACGCAGTATTTT

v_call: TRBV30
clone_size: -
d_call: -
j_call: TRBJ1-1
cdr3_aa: CASHEVVTAFF
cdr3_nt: TGTGCCTCCCATGAAGTAGTTACGGCTTTCTTT

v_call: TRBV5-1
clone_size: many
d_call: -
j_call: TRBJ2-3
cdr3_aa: CASSLVDGNTDTQYF
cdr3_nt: TGCGCCAGCAGCTTGGTCGACGGAAACACAGATACGCAGTATTTT

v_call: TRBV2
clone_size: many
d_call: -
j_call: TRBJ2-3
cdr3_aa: CASSETRWPTDTQYF
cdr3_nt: TGTGCCAGCAGTGAAACAAGGTGGCCGACAGATACGCAGTATTTT

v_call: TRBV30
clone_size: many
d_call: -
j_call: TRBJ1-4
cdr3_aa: CAWGQGRGEKLFF
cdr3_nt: TGTGCCTGGGGGCAGGGGAGAGGTGAAAAACTGTTTTTT

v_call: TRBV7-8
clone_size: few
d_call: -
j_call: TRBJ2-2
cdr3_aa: CASSLPVKGGGEPFF
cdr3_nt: TGTGCCAGCAGCTTACCGGTTAAAGGCGGCGGGGAGCCGTTTTTT

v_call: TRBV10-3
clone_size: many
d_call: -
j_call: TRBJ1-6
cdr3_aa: CAIRKEGRNSPLHF
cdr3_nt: TGTGCCATCAGAAAGGAGGGACGTAATTCACCCCTCCACTTT

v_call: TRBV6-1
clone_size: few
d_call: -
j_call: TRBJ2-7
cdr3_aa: CASSDGGTPPHEQYF
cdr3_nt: TGTGCCAGCAGTGATGGCGGGACCCCCCCTCACGAGCAGTACTTC

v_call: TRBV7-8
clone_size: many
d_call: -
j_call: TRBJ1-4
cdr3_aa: CASSLGLKYEKLFF
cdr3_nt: TGTGCCAGCAGCTTAGGCCTTAAGTACGAAAAACTGTTTTTT

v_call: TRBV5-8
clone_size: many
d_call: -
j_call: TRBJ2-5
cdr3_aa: CASSLGLSQETQYF
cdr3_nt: TGTGCCAGCAGCTTGGGACTTAGTCAAGAGACCCAGTACTTC

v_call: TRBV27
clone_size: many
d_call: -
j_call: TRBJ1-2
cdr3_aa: CASSFKADHYGYTF
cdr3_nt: TGTGCCAGCAGTTTTAAGGCAGATCACTATGGCTACACCTTC

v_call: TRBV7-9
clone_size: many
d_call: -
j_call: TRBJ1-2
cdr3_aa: CASSFSADGYTF
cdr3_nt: TGTGCCAGCAGCTTTTCGGCCGATGGCTACACCTTC

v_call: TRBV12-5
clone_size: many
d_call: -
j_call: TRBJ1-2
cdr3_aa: CASGSRGDYGYTF
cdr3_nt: TGTGCTAGTGGTTCCAGGGGCGACTATGGCTACACCTTC

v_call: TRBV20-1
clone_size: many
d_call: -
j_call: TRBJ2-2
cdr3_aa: CSASWAGELFF
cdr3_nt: TGCAGTGCTAGTTGGGCCGGGGAGCTGTTTTTT

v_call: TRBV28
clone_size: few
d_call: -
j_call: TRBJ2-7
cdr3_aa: CASNEGPGFYEQYF
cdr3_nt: TGTGCCAGCAACGAGGGGCCGGGATTCTACGAGCAGTACTTC

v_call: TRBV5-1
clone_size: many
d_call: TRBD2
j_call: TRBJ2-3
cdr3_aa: CASSTGLAGDTDTQYF
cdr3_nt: TGCGCCAGCAGCACCGGACTAGCGGGTGACACAGATACGCAGTATTTT

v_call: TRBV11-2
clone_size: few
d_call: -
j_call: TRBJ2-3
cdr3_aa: CASGTIRGGLTSTDTQYF
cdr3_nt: TGTGCCAGTGGAACCATACGGGGAGGACTGACGAGCACAGATACGCAGTATTTT

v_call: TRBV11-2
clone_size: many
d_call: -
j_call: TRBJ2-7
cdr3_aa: CASSFGFGPYEQYF
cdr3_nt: TGTGCCAGCAGCTTTGGCTTTGGACCCTACGAGCAGTACTTC

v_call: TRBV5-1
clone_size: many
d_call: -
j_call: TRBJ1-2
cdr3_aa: CASSLVRATLDGYTF
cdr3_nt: TGCGCCAGCAGCTTGGTACGGGCAACCCTGGATGGCTACACCTTC

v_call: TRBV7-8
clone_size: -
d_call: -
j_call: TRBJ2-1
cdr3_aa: CASSPREGVAYNEQFF
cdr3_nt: TGTGCCAGCAGCCCGAGGGAGGGGGTTGCGTACAATGAGCAGTTCTTC

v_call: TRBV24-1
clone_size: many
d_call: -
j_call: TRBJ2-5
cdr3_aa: CATSDLETQYF
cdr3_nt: TGTGCCACCAGTGATTTAGAGACCCAGTACTTC

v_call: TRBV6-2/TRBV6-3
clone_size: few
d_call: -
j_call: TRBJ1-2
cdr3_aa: CASSYWVGLGGYTF
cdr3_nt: TGTGCCAGCAGTTACTGGGTTGGACTGGGAGGCTACACCTTC

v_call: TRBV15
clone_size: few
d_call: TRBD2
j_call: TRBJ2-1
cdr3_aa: CATSRAQRGDNEQFF
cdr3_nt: TGTGCCACCAGCAGAGCCCAGCGGGGGGACAATGAGCAGTTCTTC

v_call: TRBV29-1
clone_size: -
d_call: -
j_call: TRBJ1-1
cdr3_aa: CSGRDGGTEAFF
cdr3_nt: TGCAGCGGTCGGGACGGAGGCACTGAAGCTTTCTTT

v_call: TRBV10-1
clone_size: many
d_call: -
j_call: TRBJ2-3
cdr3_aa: CASSDSISATDTQYF
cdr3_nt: TGCGCCAGCAGTGATTCCATTAGCGCTACAGATACGCAGTATTTT

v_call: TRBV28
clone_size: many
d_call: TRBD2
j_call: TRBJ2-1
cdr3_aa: CASSPLLAGGHNEQFF
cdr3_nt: TGTGCCAGCAGTCCATTACTAGCGGGAGGCCACAATGAGCAGTTCTTC

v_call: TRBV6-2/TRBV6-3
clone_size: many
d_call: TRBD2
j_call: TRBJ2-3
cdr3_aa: CASSSPGLAGVRDTQYF
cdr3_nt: TGTGCCAGCAGTTCCCCCGGACTAGCGGGAGTGAGAGATACGCAGTATTTT

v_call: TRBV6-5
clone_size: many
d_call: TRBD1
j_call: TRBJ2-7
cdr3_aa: CASSYRTGGNYEQYF
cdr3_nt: TGTGCCAGCAGTTACCGGACAGGGGGTAACTACGAGCAGTACTTC

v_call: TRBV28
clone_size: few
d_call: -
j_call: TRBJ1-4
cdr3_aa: CASGIRVEEKLFF
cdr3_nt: TGTGCCAGCGGGATAAGGGTGGAAGAAAAACTGTTTTTT

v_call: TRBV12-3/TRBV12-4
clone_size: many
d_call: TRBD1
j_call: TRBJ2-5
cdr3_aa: CASSPAGGQETQYF
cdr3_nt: TGTGCCAGCAGTCCCGCAGGGGGCCAAGAGACCCAGTACTTC

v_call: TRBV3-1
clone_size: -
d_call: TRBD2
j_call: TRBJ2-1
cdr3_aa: CASRGWSGGRYEQFF
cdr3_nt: TGTGCCAGCAGGGGCTGGAGCGGGGGACGGTATGAGCAGTTCTTC

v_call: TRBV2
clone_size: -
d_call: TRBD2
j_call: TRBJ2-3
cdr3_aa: CASRGGLAYSTDTQYF
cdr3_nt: TGTGCCAGCAGGGGAGGACTAGCCTATAGCACAGATACGCAGTATTTT

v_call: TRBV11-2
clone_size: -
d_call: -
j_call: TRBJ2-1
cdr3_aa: CASSPGWNEQFF
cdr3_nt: TGTGCCAGCAGCCCCGGATGGAATGAGCAGTTCTTC

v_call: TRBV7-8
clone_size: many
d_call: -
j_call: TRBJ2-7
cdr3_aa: CASSPLYGTTYEQYF
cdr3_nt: TGTGCCAGCAGCCCCCTATACGGGACGACCTACGAGCAGTACTTC

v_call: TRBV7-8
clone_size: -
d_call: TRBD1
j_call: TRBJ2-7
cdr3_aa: CASSSGQGMNEQYF
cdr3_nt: TGTGCCAGCAGCTCCGGACAGGGGATGAACGAGCAGTACTTC